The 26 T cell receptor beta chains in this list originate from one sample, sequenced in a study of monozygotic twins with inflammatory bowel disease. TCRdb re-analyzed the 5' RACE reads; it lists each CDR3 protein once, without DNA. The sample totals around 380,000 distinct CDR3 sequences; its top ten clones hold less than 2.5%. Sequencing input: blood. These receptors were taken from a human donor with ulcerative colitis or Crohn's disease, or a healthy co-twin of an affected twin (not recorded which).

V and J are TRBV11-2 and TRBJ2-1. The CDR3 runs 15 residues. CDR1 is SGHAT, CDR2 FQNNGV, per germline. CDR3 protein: CASSQETQSYNEQFF.

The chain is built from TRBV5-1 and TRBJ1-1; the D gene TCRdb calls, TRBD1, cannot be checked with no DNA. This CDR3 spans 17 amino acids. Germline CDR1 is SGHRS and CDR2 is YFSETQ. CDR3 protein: CASRAGTGLREDTEAFF.

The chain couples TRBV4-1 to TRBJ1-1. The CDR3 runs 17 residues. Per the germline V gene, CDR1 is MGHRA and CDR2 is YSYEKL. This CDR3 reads CASSQDSWYEMNTEAFF.

The CDR3 loop reads CASSLGDSGLSGYTF. This chain uses TRBV5-4 with TRBJ1-2; TCRdb's D call, TRBD1, is unchecked because there is no DNA. The CDR3 spans 15 residues. The germline V gene has CDR1 SGHNT and CDR2 YYREEE (reference sequence).

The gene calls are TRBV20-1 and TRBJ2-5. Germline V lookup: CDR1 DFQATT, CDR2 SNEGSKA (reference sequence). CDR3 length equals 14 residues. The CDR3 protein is CSAAFVTWRETQYF.

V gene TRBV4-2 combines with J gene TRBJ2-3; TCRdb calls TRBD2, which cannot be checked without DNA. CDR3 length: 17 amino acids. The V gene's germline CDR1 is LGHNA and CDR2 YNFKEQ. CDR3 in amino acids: CASSQKSLAGYTDTQYF.

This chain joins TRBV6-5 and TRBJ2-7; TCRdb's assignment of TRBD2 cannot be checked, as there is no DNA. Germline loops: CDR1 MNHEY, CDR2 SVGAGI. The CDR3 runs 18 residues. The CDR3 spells CASSYSSGLAGGRYEQYF.

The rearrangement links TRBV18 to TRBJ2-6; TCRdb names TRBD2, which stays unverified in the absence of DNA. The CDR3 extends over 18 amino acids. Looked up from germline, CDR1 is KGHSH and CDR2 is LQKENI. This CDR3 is CASSPLEGNLPGANVLTF.

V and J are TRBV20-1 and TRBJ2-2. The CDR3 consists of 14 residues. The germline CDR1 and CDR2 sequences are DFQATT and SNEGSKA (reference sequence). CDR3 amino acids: CSPRSDRNTGELFF.

The chain's CDR3 is CASSALSGSKTFF. V is TRBV25-1 and J is TRBJ1-1. The CDR3 runs 13 residues. CDR1 is MGHDK and CDR2 is SYGVNS in the germline V gene.

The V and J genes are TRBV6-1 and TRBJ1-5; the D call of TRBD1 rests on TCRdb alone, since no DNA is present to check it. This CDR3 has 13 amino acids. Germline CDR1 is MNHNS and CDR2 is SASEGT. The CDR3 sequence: CASSDQGNQPQHF.

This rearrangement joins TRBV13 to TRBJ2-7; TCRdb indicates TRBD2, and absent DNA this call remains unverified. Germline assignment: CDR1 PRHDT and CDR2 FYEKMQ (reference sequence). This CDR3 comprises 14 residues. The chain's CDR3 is CASRAASVSYEQYF.

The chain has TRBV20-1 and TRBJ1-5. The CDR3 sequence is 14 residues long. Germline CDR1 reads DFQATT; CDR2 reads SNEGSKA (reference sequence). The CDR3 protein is CSARERTANQPQHF.

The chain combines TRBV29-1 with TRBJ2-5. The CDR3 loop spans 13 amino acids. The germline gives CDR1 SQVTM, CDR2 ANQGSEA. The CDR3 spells CSVQVIVGETQYF.

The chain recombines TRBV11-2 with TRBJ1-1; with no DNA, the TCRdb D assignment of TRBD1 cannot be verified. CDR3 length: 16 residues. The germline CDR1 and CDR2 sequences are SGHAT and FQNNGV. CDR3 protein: CASSAAGTGVYTEAFF.

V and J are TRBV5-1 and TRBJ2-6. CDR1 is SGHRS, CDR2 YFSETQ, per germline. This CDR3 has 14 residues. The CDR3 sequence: CASSFSSGANVLTF.

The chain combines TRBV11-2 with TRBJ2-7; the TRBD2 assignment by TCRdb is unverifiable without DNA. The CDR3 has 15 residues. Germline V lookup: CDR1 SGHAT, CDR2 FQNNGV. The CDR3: CASSPVGLAGYEQYF.

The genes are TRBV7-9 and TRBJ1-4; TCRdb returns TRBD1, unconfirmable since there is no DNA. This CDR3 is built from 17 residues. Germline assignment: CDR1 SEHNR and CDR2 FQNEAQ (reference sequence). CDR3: CASSESTGDATNEKLFF.

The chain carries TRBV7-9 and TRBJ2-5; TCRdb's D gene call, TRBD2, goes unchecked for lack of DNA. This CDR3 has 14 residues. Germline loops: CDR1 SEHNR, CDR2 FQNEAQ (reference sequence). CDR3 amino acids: CASSPGLARETQYF.

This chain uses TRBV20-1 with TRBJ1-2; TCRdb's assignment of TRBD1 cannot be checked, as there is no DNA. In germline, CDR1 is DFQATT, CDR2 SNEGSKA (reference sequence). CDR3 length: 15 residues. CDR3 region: CSALGGQVTNYGYTF.

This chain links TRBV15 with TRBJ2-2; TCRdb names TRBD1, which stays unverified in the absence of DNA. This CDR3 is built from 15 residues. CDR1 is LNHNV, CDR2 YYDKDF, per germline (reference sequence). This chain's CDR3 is CATETGTGNTGELFF.

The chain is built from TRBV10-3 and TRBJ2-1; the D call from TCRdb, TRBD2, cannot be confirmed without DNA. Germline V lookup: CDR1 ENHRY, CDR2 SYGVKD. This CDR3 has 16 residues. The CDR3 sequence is CAIRDLGSSVANEQFF.

CDR3 region: CASSFTGPTEQFF. The chain combines TRBV5-1 with TRBJ2-1. The CDR3 contains 13 residues. Germline-derived CDR1 and CDR2 are SGHRS and YFSETQ.

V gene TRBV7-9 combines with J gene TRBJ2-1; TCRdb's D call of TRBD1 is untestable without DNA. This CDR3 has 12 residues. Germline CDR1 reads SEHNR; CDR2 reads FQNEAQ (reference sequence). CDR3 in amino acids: CASSQDSNEQFF.

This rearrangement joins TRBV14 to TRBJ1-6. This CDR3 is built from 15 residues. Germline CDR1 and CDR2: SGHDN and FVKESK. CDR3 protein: CASASGSSYNSPLHF.

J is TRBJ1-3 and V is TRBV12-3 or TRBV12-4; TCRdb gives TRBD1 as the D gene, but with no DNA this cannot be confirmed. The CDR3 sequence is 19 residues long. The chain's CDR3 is CASSSLGQGRPSSGNTIYF.